The rows below give T cell receptor beta chains drawn from one sample of a study of spatial heterogeneity in lung cancer. From the 5' RACE reads, TCRdb called clonotypes with MiXCR, one entry per CDR3 protein. In the table there are several thousand distinct CDR3 sequences, roughly 4% of which are singletons. The sequencing here drew on lung tumor tissue, taken at surgery. The source is a female donor with early-stage non-small cell lung cancer. Both conserved end residues are part of each CDR3. The D gene is left open where the match is weak. Clone size is not always given. Where it is, it says once, few, many or a class for expanded clones.

>TRBV12-3/TRBV12-4|-|TRBJ2-1|many
CASSTGLYNEQFF
TGTGCCAGCAGTACGGGGTTGTACAATGAGCAGTTCTTC
>TRBV20-1|-|TRBJ1-3|medium-sized
CSARDGNTIYF
TGCAGTGCTAGAGACGGAAACACCATATATTTT
>TRBV29-1|-|TRBJ2-1|medium-sized
CSASRQTDNEQFF
TGCAGCGCCTCTAGGCAGACGGACAATGAGCAGTTCTTC
>TRBV3-1|TRBD2|TRBJ2-2|many
CASSQLTSVNTGELFF
TGTGCCAGCAGCCAATTGACTAGCGTGAACACCGGGGAGCTGTTTTTT
>TRBV27|-|TRBJ1-4|medium-sized
CASSLYGGGNNEKLFF
TGTGCCAGCAGTTTATATGGAGGAGGCAATAATGAAAAACTGTTTTTT
>TRBV12-3/TRBV12-4|-|TRBJ2-7|medium-sized
CASSLFTEQYF
TGTGCCAGCAGTTTATTTACGGAGCAGTACTTC
>TRBV12-3/TRBV12-4|-|TRBJ1-2|medium-sized
CASSFQNAAGYTF
TGTGCCAGCAGTTTCCAGAACGCGGCTGGCTACACCTTC
>TRBV28|-|TRBJ2-1|many
CASSFPTGIQSDNEQFF
TGTGCCAGCAGCTTCCCCACGGGGATCCAGTCGGACAATGAGCAGTTCTTC
>TRBV9|TRBD1|TRBJ2-3|many
CASSVNTGQPPDTQYF
TGTGCCAGCAGCGTTAACACGGGACAGCCCCCGGATACGCAGTATTTT
>TRBV24-1|TRBD1|TRBJ2-5|medium-sized
CATGQEQETQYF
TGTGCCACGGGACAGGAGCAAGAGACCCAGTACTTC
>TRBV27|TRBD1|TRBJ1-4|-
CASRGQAYATNEKLFF
TGTGCCAGCCGGGGACAGGCCTATGCAACTAATGAAAAACTGTTTTTT
>TRBV7-7|-|TRBJ2-1|many
CASSSGVEDEQFF
TGTGCTAGCAGCTCGGGGGTTGAGGATGAGCAGTTCTTC
>TRBV5-1|-|TRBJ1-3|many
CASSWDISGNTIYF
TGCGCCAGCAGCTGGGACATCTCTGGAAACACCATATATTTT
>TRBV9|-|TRBJ2-5|-
CASSVSEETQYF
TGTGCCAGCAGCGTTAGCGAGGAGACCCAGTACTTC
>TRBV6-1|-|TRBJ1-5|medium-sized
CASRAPGVGGQPQHF
TGTGCCAGCAGAGCTCCGGGCGTCGGGGGTCAGCCCCAGCATTTT
>TRBV28|-|TRBJ2-2|medium-sized
CASSQRSLNTGELFF
TGTGCCAGCAGTCAACGGAGCCTCAACACCGGGGAGCTGTTTTTT
>TRBV6-5|TRBD1|TRBJ1-5|many
CASGASGGSNQPQHF
TGTGCCAGCGGAGCTTCAGGGGGTAGCAATCAGCCCCAGCATTTT
>TRBV19|-|TRBJ2-1|many
CASSIQIHHNEQFF
TGTGCCAGTAGTATTCAGATCCACCACAATGAGCAGTTCTTC
>TRBV12-3/TRBV12-4|-|TRBJ2-2|medium-sized
CASSGETGELFF
TGTGCCAGCTCTGGGGAGACCGGGGAGCTGTTTTTT
>TRBV12-5|TRBD2|TRBJ2-1|many
CASGTGTSSYNEQFF
TGTGCTAGTGGTACCGGGACTAGCAGTTACAATGAGCAGTTCTTC
>TRBV20-1|-|TRBJ1-6|many
CSASQAINRNSPLHF
TGCAGTGCTAGTCAGGCAATCAACCGGAATTCACCCCTCCACTTT
>TRBV29-1|-|TRBJ2-1|medium-sized
CSVEGQGYNEQFF
TGCAGCGTTGAAGGCCAGGGGTACAATGAGCAGTTCTTC
>TRBV5-8|TRBD1|TRBJ1-5|medium-sized
CASSLGTGNQPQHF
TGTGCCAGCAGCTTGGGGACAGGGAATCAGCCCCAGCATTTT
>TRBV27|-|TRBJ1-6|many
CASGRRDANNSPLHF
TGTGCCAGCGGGAGGAGGGACGCCAATAATTCACCCCTCCACTTT
>TRBV29-1|-|TRBJ1-1|medium-sized
CSVGGGGAAEAFF
TGCAGCGTTGGGGGTGGGGGCGCGGCTGAAGCTTTCTTT
>TRBV19|TRBD1|TRBJ2-5|many
CASNQQGGETQYF
TGTGCCAGTAACCAACAGGGGGGTGAGACCCAGTACTTC
>TRBV11-2|-|TRBJ1-1|many
CASSATSGTFIEAFF
TGTGCCAGCAGCGCCACGTCCGGGACCTTCATTGAAGCTTTCTTT
>TRBV5-1|-|TRBJ1-1|medium-sized
CASSLDPDSHTEAFF
TGCGCCAGCAGCTTGGACCCGGACAGCCACACTGAAGCTTTCTTT
>TRBV19|-|TRBJ2-3|many
CASSPLGSDTQYF
TGTGCCAGTAGTCCCCTCGGGTCAGATACGCAGTATTTT
>TRBV28|-|TRBJ2-7|-
CERSLLGMGIEKYF
TGTGAAAGAAGTTTATTGGGAATGGGTATAGAGAAGTACTTC
>TRBV28|TRBD1|TRBJ2-7|medium-sized
CASSTLTGERYEQYF
TGTGCCAGCAGTACATTGACAGGGGAGAGGTACGAGCAGTACTTC
>TRBV24-1|TRBD1|TRBJ2-7|medium-sized
CATSEGQGADEQYF
TGTGCCACCAGTGAGGGACAGGGGGCTGACGAGCAGTACTTC
>TRBV4-2|-|TRBJ2-1|many
CASSQEFEREQFF
TGTGCCAGCAGCCAAGAATTCGAGCGGGAGCAGTTCTTC
>TRBV28|TRBD1|TRBJ2-4|medium-sized
CASSLAGGVNIQYF
TGTGCCAGCAGTTTGGCAGGGGGCGTAAACATTCAGTACTTC
>TRBV15|TRBD2|TRBJ2-1|many
CATSPGLAVYNEQFF
TGTGCCACCAGTCCGGGACTAGCGGTTTACAATGAGCAGTTCTTC
>TRBV28|-|TRBJ2-7|many
CASRQSRGGYEQYF
TGTGCCAGCAGACAAAGCAGGGGGGGGTACGAGCAGTACTTC
>TRBV5-5|TRBD1|TRBJ2-1|medium-sized
CASSPSALQGKLNEQFF
TGTGCCAGCAGCCCCTCAGCATTACAGGGGAAGCTCAATGAGCAGTTCTTC